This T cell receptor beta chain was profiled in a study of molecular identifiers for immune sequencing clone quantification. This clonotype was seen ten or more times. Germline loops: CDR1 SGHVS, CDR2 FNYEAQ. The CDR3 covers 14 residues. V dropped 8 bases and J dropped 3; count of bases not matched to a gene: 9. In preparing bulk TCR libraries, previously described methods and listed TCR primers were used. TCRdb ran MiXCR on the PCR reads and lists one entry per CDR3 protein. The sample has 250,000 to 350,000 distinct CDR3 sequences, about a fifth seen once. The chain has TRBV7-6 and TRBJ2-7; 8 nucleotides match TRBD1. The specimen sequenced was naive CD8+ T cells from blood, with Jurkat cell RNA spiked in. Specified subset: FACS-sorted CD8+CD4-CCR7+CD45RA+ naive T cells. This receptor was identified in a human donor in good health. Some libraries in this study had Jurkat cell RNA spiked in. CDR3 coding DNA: TGTGCCAGCTCGAAGGACAGGGTCAGCTACGAGCAGTACTTC. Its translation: CASSKDRVSYEQYF.